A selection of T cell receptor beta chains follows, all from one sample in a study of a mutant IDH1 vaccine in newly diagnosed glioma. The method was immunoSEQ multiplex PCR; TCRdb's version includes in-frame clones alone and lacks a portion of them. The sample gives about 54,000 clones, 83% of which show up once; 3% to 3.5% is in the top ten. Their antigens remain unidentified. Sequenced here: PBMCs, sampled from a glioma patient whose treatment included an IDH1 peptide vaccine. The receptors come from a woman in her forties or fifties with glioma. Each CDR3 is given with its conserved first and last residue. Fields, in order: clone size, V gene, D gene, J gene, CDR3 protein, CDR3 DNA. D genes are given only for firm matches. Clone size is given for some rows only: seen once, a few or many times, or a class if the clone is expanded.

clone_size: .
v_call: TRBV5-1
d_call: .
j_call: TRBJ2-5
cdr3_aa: CASSYRSGGQETQYF
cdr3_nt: TGCGCCAGCAGCTACCGATCCGGGGGCCAAGAGACCCAGTACTTC

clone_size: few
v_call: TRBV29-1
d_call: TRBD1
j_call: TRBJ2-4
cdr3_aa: CSVATGGRDIQYF
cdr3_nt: TGCAGCGTCGCTACAGGGGGCCGGGACATTCAGTACTTC

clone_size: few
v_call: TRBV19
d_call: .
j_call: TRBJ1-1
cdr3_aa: CASSGRAGTGTEAFF
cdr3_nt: TGTGCCAGTAGTGGTCGAGCAGGAACGGGGACTGAAGCTTTCTTT

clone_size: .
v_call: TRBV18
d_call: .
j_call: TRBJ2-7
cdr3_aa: CASSPNGRQPLGF
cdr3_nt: TGTGCCAGCTCACCCAACGGCAGACAGCCGCTGGGTTTC

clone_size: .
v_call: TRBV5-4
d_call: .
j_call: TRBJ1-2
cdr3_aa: CASSPRGWGRLGYTF
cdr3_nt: TGTGCCAGCAGCCCCCGCGGTTGGGGGCGTTTAGGCTACACCTTC

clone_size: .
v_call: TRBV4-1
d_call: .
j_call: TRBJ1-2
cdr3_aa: CASSQEAREPSVYGYTF
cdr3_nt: TGCGCCAGCAGCCAAGAGGCCAGGGAGCCCTCCGTCTATGGCTACACCTTC

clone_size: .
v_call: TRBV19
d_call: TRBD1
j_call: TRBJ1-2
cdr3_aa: CASSMGQAHYGYTF
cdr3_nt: TGTGCCAGTAGTATGGGACAGGCCCACTATGGCTACACCTTC

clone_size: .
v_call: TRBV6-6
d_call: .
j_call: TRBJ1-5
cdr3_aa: CASSNAKGGQSQPQHF
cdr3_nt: TGTGCCAGCAGTAACGCCAAGGGGGGCCAGTCTCAGCCCCAGCATTTT

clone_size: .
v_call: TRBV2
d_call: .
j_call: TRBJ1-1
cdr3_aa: CASRDTTRGTEAFF
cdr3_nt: TGTGCCAGCAGGGACACTACCCGAGGGACTGAAGCTTTCTTT

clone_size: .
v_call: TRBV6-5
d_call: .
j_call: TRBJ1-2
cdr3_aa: CASSYDADYYGYTF
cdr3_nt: TGTGCCAGCAGTTACGACGCAGACTACTATGGCTACACCTTC

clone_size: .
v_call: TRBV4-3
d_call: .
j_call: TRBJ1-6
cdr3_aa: CASSQGRLGGTNSPLHF
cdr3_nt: TGCGCCAGCAGCCAAGGCCGACTAGGAGGGACCAATTCACCCCTCCACTTT

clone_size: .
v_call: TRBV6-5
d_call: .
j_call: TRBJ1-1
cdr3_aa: CASSYSGGTEAFF
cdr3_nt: TGTGCCAGCAGTTACTCCGGGGGCACTGAAGCTTTCTTT

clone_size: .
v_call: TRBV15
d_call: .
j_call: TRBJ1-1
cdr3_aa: CATSARWGEAFF
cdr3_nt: TGTGCCACCAGCGCAAGGTGGGGTGAAGCTTTCTTT

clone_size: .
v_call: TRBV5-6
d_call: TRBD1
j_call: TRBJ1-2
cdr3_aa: CASSLARGGYGYTF
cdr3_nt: TGTGCCAGCAGCTTGGCCAGGGGGGGTTATGGCTACACCTTC

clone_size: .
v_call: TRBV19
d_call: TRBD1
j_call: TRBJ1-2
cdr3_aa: CASSKSTGVDYGYTF
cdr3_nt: TGTGCCAGTAGTAAATCGACAGGGGTGGACTATGGCTACACCTTC

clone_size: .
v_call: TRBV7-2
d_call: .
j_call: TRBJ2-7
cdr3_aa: CASSLRGQSLSYEQYF
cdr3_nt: TGTGCCAGCAGCTTACGGGGGCAGAGCCTATCCTACGAGCAGTACTTC

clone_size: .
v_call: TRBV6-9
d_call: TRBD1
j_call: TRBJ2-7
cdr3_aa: CASSSSGDRGPYEQYF
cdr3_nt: TGTGCCAGCAGCTCCTCCGGAGACAGGGGGCCGTACGAGCAGTACTTC

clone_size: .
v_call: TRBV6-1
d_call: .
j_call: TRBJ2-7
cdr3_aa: CASSGRTAYGQYF
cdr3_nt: TGTGCCAGCAGTGGACGGACAGCTTACGGGCAGTACTTC

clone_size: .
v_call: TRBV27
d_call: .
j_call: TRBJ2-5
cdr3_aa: CASSLSGVRETQYF
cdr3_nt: TGTGCCAGCAGTTTATCAGGGGTCCGAGAGACCCAGTACTTC

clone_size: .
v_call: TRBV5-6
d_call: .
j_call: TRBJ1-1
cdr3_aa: CASTRGYTEAFF
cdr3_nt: TGTGCCAGCACCCGGGGGTACACTGAAGCTTTCTTT

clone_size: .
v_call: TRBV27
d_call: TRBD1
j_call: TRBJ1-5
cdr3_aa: CASGGQGNQPQHF
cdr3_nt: TGTGCCAGCGGAGGACAGGGCAATCAGCCCCAGCATTTT

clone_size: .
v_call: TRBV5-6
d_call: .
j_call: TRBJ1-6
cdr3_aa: CASSLEQGKGYSPLHF
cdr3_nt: TGTGCCAGCAGCTTGGAGCAGGGCAAGGGGTATTCACCCCTCCACTTT

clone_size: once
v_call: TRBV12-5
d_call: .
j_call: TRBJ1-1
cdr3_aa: CASPPKGPGNGTEAFF
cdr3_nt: TGTGCTAGTCCCCCGAAGGGGCCCGGTAATGGCACTGAAGCTTTCTTT

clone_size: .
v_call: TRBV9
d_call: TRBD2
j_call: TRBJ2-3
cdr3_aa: CASSASGVDTQYF
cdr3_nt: TGTGCCAGCAGCGCCAGCGGGGTAGATACGCAGTATTTT

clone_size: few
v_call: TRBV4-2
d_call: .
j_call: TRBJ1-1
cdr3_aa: CASSPWTLNTEAFF
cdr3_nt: TGTGCCAGCAGCCCGTGGACTCTGAACACTGAAGCTTTCTTT

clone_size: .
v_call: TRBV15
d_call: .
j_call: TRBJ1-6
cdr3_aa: CATSRSGSPLHF
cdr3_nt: TGTGCCACCAGCAGGTCGGGTTCACCCCTCCACTTT

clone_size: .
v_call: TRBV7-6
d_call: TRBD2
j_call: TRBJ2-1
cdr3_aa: CASSPKGLAGGYNEQFF
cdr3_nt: TGTGCCAGCAGCCCAAAGGGACTAGCGGGGGGGTACAATGAGCAGTTCTTC

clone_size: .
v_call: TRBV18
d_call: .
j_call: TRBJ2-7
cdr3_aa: CASTTLMGEYEQYF
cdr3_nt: TGTGCCAGCACAACCCTGATGGGGGAATACGAGCAGTACTTC

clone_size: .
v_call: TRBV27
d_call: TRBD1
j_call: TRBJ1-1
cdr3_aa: CASRYDRGSADFF
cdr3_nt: TGTGCCAGCAGATACGACAGGGGTAGTGCTGATTTCTTT

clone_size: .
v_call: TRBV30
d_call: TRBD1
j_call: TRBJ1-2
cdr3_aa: CASTGGHGYTF
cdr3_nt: TGTGCCTCGACAGGGGGCCATGGCTACACCTTC

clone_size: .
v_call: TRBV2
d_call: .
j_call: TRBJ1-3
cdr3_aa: CASSDGGARGNTIYF
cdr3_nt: TGTGCCAGCAGTGACGGGGGGGCGCGTGGAAACACCATATATTTT

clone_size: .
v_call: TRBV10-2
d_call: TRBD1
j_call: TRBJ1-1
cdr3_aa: CASSETGTGVNTEAFF
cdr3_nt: TGCGCCAGCAGTGAGACCGGGACAGGGGTAAACACTGAAGCTTTCTTT

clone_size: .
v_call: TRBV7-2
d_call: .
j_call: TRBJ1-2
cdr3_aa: CASSSGTVWGYTF
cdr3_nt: TGTGCCAGCAGCTCCGGGACCGTTTGGGGCTACACCTTC

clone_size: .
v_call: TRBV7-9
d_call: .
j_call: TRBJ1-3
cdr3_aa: CASSFSGNPPGNTIYF
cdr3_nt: TGTGCCAGCAGCTTCTCAGGGAACCCCCCTGGAAACACCATATATTTT

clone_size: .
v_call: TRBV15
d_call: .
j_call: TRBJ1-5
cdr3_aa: CATSLQGQATQPQHF
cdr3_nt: TGTGCCACCAGCCTACAGGGTCAGGCCACACAGCCCCAGCATTTT

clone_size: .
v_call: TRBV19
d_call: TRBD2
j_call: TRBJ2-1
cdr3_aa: CASSIGTSGGEQFF
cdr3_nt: TGTGCCAGTAGTATCGGGACTAGCGGGGGCGAGCAGTTCTTC

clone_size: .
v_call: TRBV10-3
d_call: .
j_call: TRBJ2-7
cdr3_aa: CAISESMEQYF
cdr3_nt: TGTGCCATCAGTGAGTCAATGGAGCAGTACTTC

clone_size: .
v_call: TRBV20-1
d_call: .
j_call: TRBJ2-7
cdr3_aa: CSARATGIRYF
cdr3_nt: TGCAGTGCTAGAGCCACAGGGATCCGGTACTTC

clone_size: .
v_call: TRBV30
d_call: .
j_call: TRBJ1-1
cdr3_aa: CAWRGGRVWNTEAFF
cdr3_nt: TGTGCCTGGAGGGGGGGGAGGGTGTGGAACACTGAAGCTTTCTTT

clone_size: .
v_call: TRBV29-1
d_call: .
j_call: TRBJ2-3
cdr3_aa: CSVEDTQYF
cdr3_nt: TGCAGCGTTGAAGATACGCAGTATTTT

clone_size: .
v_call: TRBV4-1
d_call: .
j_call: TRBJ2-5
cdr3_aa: CASSPPDQTQYF
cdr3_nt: TGCGCCAGCAGTCCCCCGGACCAGACCCAGTACTTC

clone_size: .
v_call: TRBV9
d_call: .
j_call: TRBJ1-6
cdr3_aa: CASSVGGGLGGNSPLHF
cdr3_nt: TGTGCCAGCAGCGTAGGGGGGGGGCTGGGCGGTAATTCACCCCTCCACTTT

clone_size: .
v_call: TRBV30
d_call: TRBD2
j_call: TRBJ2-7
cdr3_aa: CACPGLAGKSYEQYF
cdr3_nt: TGTGCCTGCCCCGGACTAGCGGGGAAGTCCTACGAGCAGTACTTC

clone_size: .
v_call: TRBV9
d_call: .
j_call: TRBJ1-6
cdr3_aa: CASSVEGNSPLHF
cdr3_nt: TGTGCCAGCAGCGTAGAGGGGAATTCACCCCTCCACTTT

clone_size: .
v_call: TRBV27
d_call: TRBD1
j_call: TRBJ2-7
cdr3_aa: CASSLSGQGDEQYF
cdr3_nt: TGTGCCAGCAGTTTATCCGGACAGGGGGACGAGCAGTACTTC

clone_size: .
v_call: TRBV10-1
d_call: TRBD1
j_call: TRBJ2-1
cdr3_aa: CASSIGQGRSEQFF
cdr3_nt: TGCGCCAGCAGCATCGGACAGGGACGTTCTGAGCAGTTCTTC